A few counts support the clone carrying this T cell receptor (beta chain). Its antigen is as yet unknown. Treatment given: oral pan-JAK inhibitor, 5-10 mg twice daily. The study team obtained lesional scalp punch biopsies and peripheral blood from alopecia areata patients. Germline CDR1 LNHDA, CDR2 SQIVND (reference sequence). The germline V and J ends were trimmed by 7 bases and 7 bases, with 13 bases remaining between them. CDR3 length equals 13 residues. The source of the sample is a study of CD8+ T cells in alopecia areata. Study overall: At a dose of 5 to 10 mg twice daily, oral tofacitinib was given to treated patients. The study, taken as a whole, reports: Numerous expanded lesional clones remained in scalp and blood during tofacitinib.

cDNA serving as the sequencing template came from extracted, reverse transcribed RNA. The method was immunoSEQ multiplex PCR; TCRdb's version includes in-frame clones alone and lacks a portion of them. The sample records just over 3,500 clones, less than 75% being singletons. This sequence joins TRBV19 and TRBJ1-4, with TRBD1 as a possible D gene (5 bases). The sequence was obtained from a human donor with alopecia areata. The material was skin, obtained at week 24, from a patient treated with tofacitinib. DNA of the CDR3: TGTGCCAGTAAGAACAGGTCCGGTGAAAAACTGTTTTTT. It specifies CASKNRSGEKLFF.